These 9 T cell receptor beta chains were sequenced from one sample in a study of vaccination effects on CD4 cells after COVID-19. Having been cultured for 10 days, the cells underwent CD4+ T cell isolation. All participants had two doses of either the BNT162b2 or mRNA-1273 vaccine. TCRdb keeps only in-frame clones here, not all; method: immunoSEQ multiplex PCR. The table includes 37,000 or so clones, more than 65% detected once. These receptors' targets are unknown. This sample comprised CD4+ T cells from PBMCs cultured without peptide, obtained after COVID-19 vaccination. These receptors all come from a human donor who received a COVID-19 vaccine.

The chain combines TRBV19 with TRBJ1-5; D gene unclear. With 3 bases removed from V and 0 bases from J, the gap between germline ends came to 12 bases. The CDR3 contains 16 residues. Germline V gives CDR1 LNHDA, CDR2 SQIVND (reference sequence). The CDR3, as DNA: TGTGCCAGTAGTATTATGGGGTATTATAGCAATCAGCCCCAGCATTTT. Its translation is CASSIMGYYSNQPQHF.

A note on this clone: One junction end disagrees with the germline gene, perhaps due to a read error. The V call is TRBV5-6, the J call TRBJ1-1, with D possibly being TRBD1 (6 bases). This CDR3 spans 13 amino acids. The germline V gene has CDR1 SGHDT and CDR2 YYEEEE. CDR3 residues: CASRLGQNTEAFF. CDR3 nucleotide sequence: TGTGCCAGCAGGTTGGGACAGAACACTGAAGCTTTCTTT.

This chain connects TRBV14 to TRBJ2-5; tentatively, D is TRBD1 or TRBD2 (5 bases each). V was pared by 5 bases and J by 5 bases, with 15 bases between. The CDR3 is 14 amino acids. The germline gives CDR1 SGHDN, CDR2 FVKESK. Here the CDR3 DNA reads TGTGCCAGCAGCACCGGGACGGCTTGGGAGACCCAGTACTTC. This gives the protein CASSTGTAWETQYF.

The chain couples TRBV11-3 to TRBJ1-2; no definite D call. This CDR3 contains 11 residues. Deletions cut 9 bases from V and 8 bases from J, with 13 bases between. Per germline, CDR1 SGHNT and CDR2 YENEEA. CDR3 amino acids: CASAPPGGYTF. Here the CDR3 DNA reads TGTGCCAGTGCCCCGCCTGGGGGCTACACCTTC.

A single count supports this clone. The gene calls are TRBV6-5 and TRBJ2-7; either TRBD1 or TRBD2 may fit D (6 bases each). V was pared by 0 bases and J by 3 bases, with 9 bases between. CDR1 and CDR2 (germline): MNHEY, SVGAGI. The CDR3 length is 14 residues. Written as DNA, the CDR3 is TGTGCCAGCAGTTACTCGGGGGGCGGCTACGAGCAGTACTTC. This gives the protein CASSYSGGGYEQYF.

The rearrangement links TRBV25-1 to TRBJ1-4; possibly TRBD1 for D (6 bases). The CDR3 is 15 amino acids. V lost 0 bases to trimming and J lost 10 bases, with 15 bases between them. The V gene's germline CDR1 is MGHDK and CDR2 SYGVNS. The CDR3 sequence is CASSEYGGGGRKLFF. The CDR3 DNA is TGTGCCAGCAGTGAATATGGAGGGGGTGGCAGAAAACTGTTTTTT.

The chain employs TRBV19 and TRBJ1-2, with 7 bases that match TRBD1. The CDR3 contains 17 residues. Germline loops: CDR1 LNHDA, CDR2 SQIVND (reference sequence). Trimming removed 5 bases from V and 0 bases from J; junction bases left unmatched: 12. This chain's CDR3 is CASSPRQGEFTNYGYTF. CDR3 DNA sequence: TGTGCCAGTAGTCCAAGACAGGGCGAATTTACTAACTATGGCTACACCTTC.

CDR3 sequence reads: CASSLVGLAGGPLETQYF. CDR3 in DNA: TGTGCCAGCAGCTTAGTGGGTTTAGCGGGAGGGCCATTGGAGACCCAGTACTTC. The rearrangement links TRBV11-2 to TRBJ2-5, with TRBD2 matching over 11 bases. The CDR3 sequence is 18 residues long. V shed 1 base, J shed 5 bases, and the junction held 12 bases outside the gene matches. In germline, CDR1 is SGHAT, CDR2 FQNNGV.

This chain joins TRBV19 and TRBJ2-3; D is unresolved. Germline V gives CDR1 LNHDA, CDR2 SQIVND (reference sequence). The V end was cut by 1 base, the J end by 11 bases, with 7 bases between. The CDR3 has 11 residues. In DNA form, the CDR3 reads TGTGCCAGTAGTATAGGTATGATGCAGTATTTT. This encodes CASSIGMMQYF.